The TCR beta chain described here comes from a study of T cells in Graves' hyperthyroidism and ophthalmopathy. The V gene's germline CDR1 is MGHRA and CDR2 YSYEKL. The ends lost 3 bases at V and 3 bases at J; junction bases unmatched: 7. The CDR3 is 15 amino acids. What was amplified from RNA transcripts were TCR beta CDR3 regions. Carried out on the TCR CDR3, a first-round RT-PCR used the HTBI primer set. TCRdb fed the multiplex PCR reads into MiXCR, producing one record per CDR3 protein. The top ten hold approximately 12% of the sample, which has 700,000 or so distinct CDR3 sequences, about 14% seen once. Uncontrolled infections, other autoimmune diseases, pregnancy or lactation led to exclusion of patients.

The clonotype comes from a woman aged 45-59 years with Graves' ophthalmopathy. This chain connects TRBV4-1 to TRBJ2-7, with 8 bases that match TRBD2. Sequenced: blood. CDR3 sequence: CASSHLHGRDYEQYF. In nucleotides, the CDR3 is TGCGCCAGCAGCCACCTTCACGGGAGGGACTACGAGCAGTACTTC.